This passage covers 15 T cell receptor beta chains from one sample sequenced in a study of blood T cell repertoires in COVID-19. Sequenced by immunoSEQ multiplex PCR; TCRdb stores in-frame clones only, minus some. The sample has 140,000 or so clones; approximately 84% are singletons. Sequenced material: PBMCs or T cells enriched from blood (not recorded which). The source is a woman between 50 and 59 years old with acute COVID-19.

CDR3 in amino acids: CASSRGSELYQETQYF. As DNA, the CDR3 is TGCGCCAGCAGCCGAGGGTCCGAATTGTACCAAGAGACCCAGTACTTC. This chain connects TRBV5-1 to TRBJ2-5, with D possibly being TRBD2 (5 bases). Germline values: CDR1 SGHRS, CDR2 YFSETQ. Trimming pared 4 bases from V and 0 bases from J, leaving 16 bases between. This CDR3 has 16 amino acids.

This sequence joins TRBV7-9 and TRBJ2-1; D gene unclear. Looked up from germline, CDR1 is SEHNR and CDR2 is FQNEAQ (reference sequence). Trimming shortened V by 3 bases and J by 7 bases, and 10 bases separated the two germline ends. The CDR3 has 13 amino acids. As DNA, the CDR3 is TGTGCCAGCAGCTTTCGAGATTGGAATGAGCAGTTCTTC. Residues: CASSFRDWNEQFF.

The CDR3 nucleotides are TGCAGTGCTAGTGGGGGGGGTATGAAACTGTTTTTT. Translated, it gives CSASGGGMKLFF. This chain connects TRBV20-1 to TRBJ1-4; tentatively, D is TRBD1 (5 bases). The CDR3 is 12 residues long. The germline V gene has CDR1 DFQATT and CDR2 SNEGSKA (reference sequence). Trimming cost V 3 bases and J 11 bases, with 13 bases left between them.

A few counts support this clone. The chain has TRBV7-9 and TRBJ2-3; 9 nucleotides agree with TRBD2. The CDR3 contains 15 residues. J gave up 3 bases and V 10 bases, and 11 bases lay outside the gene matches. Germline CDR1 is SEHNR and CDR2 is FQNEAQ (reference sequence). The chain's CDR3 is CAIREGAGGTDTQYF. DNA for the CDR3: TGTGCCATCCGGGAAGGAGCGGGAGGTACAGATACGCAGTATTTT.

The V gene is TRBV2, the J gene TRBJ2-3; D is undetermined. V was shortened by 1 base and J by 0 bases, with 8 bases between the two germline ends. Germline V gene lookup returns CDR1 SNHLY and CDR2 FYNNEI. This CDR3 spans 15 amino acids. Here the CDR3 DNA reads TGTGCCAGCAGTGAAGTGTTAGCCAGCACAGATACGCAGTATTTT. Its protein is CASSEVLASTDTQYF.

The CDR3 DNA reads TGTGCCAGTAGTGGGCAGCAGGGCAATCAGCCCCAGCATTTT. Translated: CASSGQQGNQPQHF. This chain links TRBV19 with TRBJ1-5, with D uncertain. CDR3 length: 14 residues. V was cut by 5 bases and J by 2 bases, with 10 bases left in between. Looked up from germline, CDR1 is LNHDA and CDR2 is SQIVND (reference sequence). Drawing the rest from reference TRBV19 and TRBJ1-5, the complete variable domain is DGGITQSPKYLFRKEGQNVTLSCEQNLNHDAMYWYRQDPGQGLRLIYYSQIVNDFQKGDIAEGYSVSREKKESFPLTVTSAQKNPTAFYLCASSGQQGNQPQHFGDGTRLSIL.

The chain carries TRBV7-8 and TRBJ2-4, with 13 bases matching TRBD2. Germline trimming cut 0 bases from V and 0 bases from J; bases unmatched to any gene: 8. This CDR3 spans 20 amino acids. Germline V gives CDR1 SGHVS, CDR2 FQNEAQ. This CDR3 reads CASSLAPGTSGDVAKNIQYF. The CDR3 DNA follows: TGTGCCAGCAGCTTAGCGCCGGGGACTAGCGGGGACGTAGCCAAAAACATTCAGTACTTC.

The chain links TRBV2 to TRBJ2-1, with TRBD1 identical over 7 bases. Germline V CDR1 and CDR2: SNHLY, FYNNEI. V gave up 7 bases and J gave up 10 bases; unmatched junction bases: 4. The CDR3 totals 11 residues. CDR3 nucleotides: TGTGCCAGCAACAGGGGAGTCGAGCAGTTCTTC. The encoded protein is CASNRGVEQFF. Complete variable domain (other parts from reference TRBV2 and TRBJ2-1): EPEVTQTPSHQVTQMGQEVILRCVPISNHLYFYWYRQILGQKVEFLVSFYNNEISEKSEIFDDQFSVERPDGSNFTLKIRSTKLEDSAMYFCASNRGVEQFFGPGTRLTVL.

J is TRBJ2-2 and V is TRBV6-2 or TRBV6-3; weak D call: TRBD2 (6 bases). V lost 5 bases to trimming and J lost 4 bases, with 11 bases between them. CDR3 size: 14 residues. The V gene's germline CDR1 is MNHEY and CDR2 SVGEGT. The CDR3 DNA reads as TGTGCCAGCAGTCGGGACGGGGGCACCGGGGAGCTGTTTTTT. Translating gives CASSRDGGTGELFF.

The rearrangement uses TRBV7-3 and TRBJ1-1; 7 bases fit TRBD1. J was trimmed by 0 bases and V by 5 bases; bases with no gene match: 9. The germline gives CDR1 SGHTA, CDR2 FQGTGA. This CDR3 comprises 16 residues. This chain's CDR3 is CASSLTRDRVNTEAFF. The CDR3 coding sequence is TGTGCCAGCAGCCTCACCCGCGACAGGGTGAACACTGAAGCTTTCTTT.

The V and J genes are TRBV7-2 and TRBJ2-3, with 7 positions matching TRBD2. This CDR3 has 16 amino acids. CDR1 is SGHTA, CDR2 FQGNSA, per germline. V trimming: 1 base; J trimming: 4 bases; junction bases outside the gene matches: 8. In nucleotides, the CDR3 is TGTGCCAGCAGCTTAGATGCTAGCGGAAACTCAGATACGCAGTATTTT. It specifies CASSLDASGNSDTQYF.

The chain recombines TRBV5-4 with TRBJ2-2; D remains unclear. The CDR3 covers 14 residues. The germline gives CDR1 SGHNT, CDR2 YYREEE (reference sequence). V was clipped by 3 bases and J by 0 bases, with 6 bases between them. CDR3 loop: CASSSGANTGELFF. In DNA, the CDR3 is TGTGCCAGCAGCTCCGGTGCGAACACCGGGGAGCTGTTTTTT.

The V gene is TRBV2, the J gene TRBJ2-7, with 7 bases fitting TRBD2. The J segment lost 9 bases and the V segment lost 5 bases, leaving 7 bases of the junction unmatched. From germline, CDR1 is SNHLY and CDR2 FYNNEI. The CDR3 covers 12 residues. CDR3 region: CASSYGPGGQYF. In DNA form, the CDR3 reads TGTGCCAGCAGTTACGGGCCGGGGGGGCAGTACTTC. Filled out from reference TRBV2 and TRBJ2-7, the complete variable domain reads EPEVTQTPSHQVTQMGQEVILRCVPISNHLYFYWYRQILGQKVEFLVSFYNNEISEKSEIFDDQFSVERPDGSNFTLKIRSTKLEDSAMYFCASSYGPGGQYFGPGTRLTVT.

This rearrangement joins TRBV5-6 to TRBJ2-7; no firm D call. The CDR3 sequence is 13 residues long. V lost 4 bases and J lost 0, with 8 bases in between. The germline V gene encodes CDR1 SGHDT and CDR2 YYEEEE. The CDR3 nucleotides read TGTGCCAGCAGCCCGTCTAGCTCCTACGAGCAGTACTTC. This sequence encodes CASSPSSSYEQYF.

The chain uses TRBV5-1 and TRBJ2-1, with TRBD2 matching 9 bases. The CDR3 has 15 amino acids. V lost 2 bases, J lost 3 bases, and 3 bases stayed unmatched. Germline CDR1 reads SGHRS; CDR2 reads YFSETQ. CDR3: CASSFSGSFYNEQFF. The CDR3 DNA is TGCGCCAGCAGCTTTAGCGGGAGCTTCTACAATGAGCAGTTCTTC.